This TCR beta chain emerged from a study of cytomegalovirus exposure and HLA in healthy donors. The primer mix had 60 Vbeta and 13 Jbeta primers. This table comes from immunoSEQ multiplex PCR, and its TCRdb copy is limited to in-frame clones, with some not included. The repertoire has under 200,000 clones, approximately 80% of them found once; the top ten carry roughly an eighth. Concerning this clone: Its cognate antigen is unknown.

Overall study results and limits: Several V segments, TRBV6-2 and TRBV6-3 among them, could not be told apart and were dropped.

Germline V lookup: CDR1 MNHNY, CDR2 SVGAGI (reference sequence). The length of the CDR3 is 15 residues. Between the trimmed V and J ends, which lost 0 bases and 6 bases, there was a span of 15 bases. This receptor was taken from a woman in her twenties or thirties in good health and CMV-seropositive. This chain links TRBV6-6 with TRBJ2-7; D is possibly TRBD1 (5 bases). Sequenced input: PBMCs. CDR3 region: CASSYSPGPLGEQYF. The CDR3 nucleotides read TGTGCCAGCAGTTACTCTCCAGGGCCGCTGGGCGAGCAGTACTTC.